This entry lists 17 T cell receptor beta chains sequenced from one sample in a study of blood T cell repertoires in COVID-19 (TCRdb year 2020). Libraries were made using the immunoSEQ multiplex PCR assay. TCRdb holds this immuneACCESS table with in-frame rearrangements only. Some clones are missing; in checked studies, unresolved V genes explain under half, and the rest has no known cause. In this sample the table shows roughly 99,000 clones, more than 70% of which occur a single time. The ten top clones hold 4% to 4.5% of the sample. Sequences were obtained from peripheral blood. The receptor source for this set is a man between 65 and 79 years old with acute or convalescent COVID-19.

The V call is TRBV12-3 or TRBV12-4, the J call TRBJ1-2, with D possibly matching TRBD1 (6 bases). There are 13 residues in the CDR3. V was cut by 10 bases and J by 7 bases, with 19 bases left in between. Written as DNA, the CDR3 is TGTGCCACCCTTACACAGGGAGTTCGTGGCTACACCTTC. Amino acid sequence: CATLTQGVRGYTF.

This rearrangement joins TRBV27 to TRBJ2-7, with 7 nucleotides matching TRBD1. Germline CDR1 reads MNHEY; CDR2 reads SMNVEV (reference sequence). This CDR3 has 15 amino acids. V was clipped by 4 bases and J by 4 bases; unmatched bases: 10. CDR3 in DNA: TGTGCCAGCAGTTCCCCGGCACAGGGGAAGTACGAGCAGTACTTC. Translation: CASSSPAQGKYEQYF.

This clone was seen repeatedly, ten times or more. The chain is built from TRBV7-3 and TRBJ1-4; perhaps TRBD1 as D (6 bases). Trimming removed 9 bases from V and 6 bases from J, with 11 bases in between. The CDR3 covers 12 residues. Germline V gene sequence: CDR1 SGHTA, CDR2 FQGTGA. The CDR3 nucleotides read TGTGCCAGAGCAGGGGATCATGAAAAACTGTTTTTT. Amino acid sequence: CARAGDHEKLFF.

DNA for the CDR3: TGTGCCAGCAGCCAGAAAAAGGGGGGGGCGCAGGGCTATGGCTACACCTTC. Protein sequence: CASSQKKGGAQGYGYTF. This chain links TRBV11-2 with TRBJ1-2; D is perhaps TRBD1 (6 bases). The CDR3 contains 17 residues. V lost 5 bases to trimming and J lost 4 bases, with 23 bases between them. Germline CDR1 SGHAT, CDR2 FQNNGV.

This clone occurred once. The J gene is TRBJ2-2, the V gene TRBV5-1; D remains ambiguous. Trimming removed 0 bases from V and 0 bases from J, with 6 bases in between. Germline V gene lookup returns CDR1 SGHRS and CDR2 YFSETQ. The CDR3 runs 15 residues. In DNA, the CDR3 is TGCGCCAGCAGCTTGGGGGCTTCGAACACCGGGGAGCTGTTTTTT. Its protein is CASSLGASNTGELFF.

The CDR3 region is CASSSGLSGNTIYF. Here the CDR3 DNA reads TGTGCCAGCAGTTCCGGACTATCTGGAAACACCATATATTTT. The V and J genes are TRBV27 and TRBJ1-3; D is unresolved. The CDR3 is 14 residues long. The ends were cut back, 4 bases at V and 1 base at J, with 8 bases in the middle. In germline, CDR1 is MNHEY, CDR2 SMNVEV (reference sequence).

For the CDR3, the DNA is TGTGCCAGCAGTGATCGGCTCAGGGGTCGGGCCAGTACGCAGTATTTT. Residues: CASSDRLRGRASTQYF. J is TRBJ2-3 and V is TRBV2, with D possibly matching TRBD1 (6 bases). The CDR3 is 16 residues long. Germline assignment: CDR1 SNHLY and CDR2 FYNNEI. Deletions cut 3 bases from V and 8 bases from J, with 21 bases between.

The chain uses TRBV19 and TRBJ2-5, with D perhaps matching TRBD1 (6 bases). The length of the CDR3 is 14 residues. V lost 3 bases, J lost 5 bases, and 13 bases lay in between. Germline values: CDR1 LNHDA, CDR2 SQIVND (reference sequence). CDR3 DNA: TGTGCCAGTAGTATTGGTGGGGGCGGGGAGACCCAGTACTTC. This codes for CASSIGGGGETQYF.

V gene TRBV27 combines with J gene TRBJ2-5; 8 positions agree with TRBD1. After removal of 10 bases from V and 3 bases from J, the junction contained 16 bases not matched to a gene. CDR3 length equals 16 residues. The germline CDR1 and CDR2 sequences are MNHEY and SMNVEV (reference sequence). The CDR3 DNA is TGTGCCACCATGAAGGGGGCCGCACAGGGGGAAGAGACCCAGTACTTC. Amino acid sequence: CATMKGAAQGEETQYF.

The chain links TRBV6-6 to TRBJ2-5; 9 bases are shared with TRBD2. Germline V gene lookup returns CDR1 MNHNY and CDR2 SVGAGI (reference sequence). Unmatched junction bases numbered 3, after V lost 2 bases and J lost 2 bases. The CDR3 is 15 residues long. The DNA for the CDR3 is TGTGCCAGCAGTTACGGGGCGGGGGGGCAAGAGACCCAGTACTTC. It yields the protein CASSYGAGGQETQYF.

The chain couples TRBV10-3 to TRBJ2-2; perhaps TRBD2 as D (7 bases). Germline CDR1 and CDR2: ENHRY and SYGVKD. The CDR3 is 13 residues long. Trimming cost V 7 bases and J 6 bases, with 12 bases left between them. CDR3 bases: TGTGCCATCAATGGCGGGGGCCCCGGGGAGCTGTTTTTT. This gives the protein CAINGGGPGELFF.

This clone has only a few counts. Other DNA sequences in the sample encode the same CDR3. This chain links TRBV7-3 with TRBJ2-3; 11 positions agree with TRBD2. Germline V gene sequence: CDR1 SGHTA, CDR2 FQGTGA. Unmatched junction bases numbered 1, after V lost 5 bases and J lost 0 bases. This CDR3 contains 15 residues. The CDR3 coding sequence is TGTGCCAGCAGCCTAGCGGGGGGAAGCACAGATACGCAGTATTTT. Translated, it gives CASSLAGGSTDTQYF.

The chain couples TRBV5-8 to TRBJ2-3, with D possibly TRBD1 on 5 matching bases. The germline gives CDR1 SGHTS, CDR2 YDEGEE. V shed 2 bases and J shed 10 bases, with 11 bases lying between them. This CDR3 region has 12 residues. The CDR3 protein is CASSLRGAAQYF. The CDR3 nucleotides read TGTGCCAGCAGCTTACGTGGGGCCGCGCAGTATTTT.

The gene calls are TRBV2 and TRBJ1-2, with 12 nucleotides matching TRBD1. The CDR3 sequence is 17 residues long. V was pared by 3 bases and J by 4 bases, with 9 bases of the junction left unmatched. Germline lookup yields CDR1 SNHLY and CDR2 FYNNEI. CDR3 nucleotides: TGTGCCAGCAGTGACCCGGGGACAGGGGGCCTTATCTATGGCTACACCTTC. Protein: CASSDPGTGGLIYGYTF.

V is TRBV3-1 (or the pseudogene TRBV3-2) and J is TRBJ2-1, with 10 bases aligning to TRBD2. Germline values: CDR1 LGHDT, CDR2 YNNKEL (reference sequence). V lost 2 bases, J lost 8 bases, and 6 bases stayed unmatched. The CDR3 covers 15 residues. The CDR3 coding sequence is TGTGCCAGCAGCCAACCGGGACTAGCGAACGATGAGCAGTTCTTC. As protein: CASSQPGLANDEQFF.

The rearrangement links TRBV15 to TRBJ2-7; a possible D gene is TRBD2 (5 bases). V lost 0 bases to trimming and J lost 7 bases, with 13 bases between them. The CDR3 contains 14 residues. Looked up from germline, CDR1 is LNHNV and CDR2 is YYDKDF (reference sequence). This CDR3 is CATSRDLTSGEQYF. CDR3 in DNA: TGTGCCACCAGCAGAGATTTGACCTCGGGGGAGCAGTACTTC.

Only a few counts were recorded for this clone. The V gene is TRBV7-2, the J gene TRBJ2-1; 7 bases line up with TRBD2. V gave up 5 bases and J gave up 0 bases; unmatched junction bases: 7. The CDR3 consists of 16 residues. CDR1 and CDR2 (germline): SGHTA, FQGNSA. Here the CDR3 DNA reads TGTGCCAGCAGCCCAGCTAGCGGTACCTCCTACAATGAGCAGTTCTTC. Protein sequence: CASSPASGTSYNEQFF. Complete variable domain (other parts from reference TRBV7-2 and TRBJ2-1): GAGVSQSPSNKVTEKGKDVELRCDPISGHTALYWYRQSLGQGLEFLIYFQGNSAPDKSGLPSDRFSAERTGGSVSTLTIQRTQQEDSAVYLCASSPASGTSYNEQFFGPGTRLTVL.